The following is a T cell receptor (beta chain) sequence with its context. The data belong to a study of blood T cell repertoires in COVID-19. TCRdb's copy holds only in-frame clones and misses some; the assay was immunoSEQ multiplex PCR. The repertoire consists of around 250,000 clones, with roughly 82% occurring once and the leading ten covering approximately 6.2%. The sample comprised peripheral blood. The clonotype was recovered from a woman older than 75 with COVID-19, enrolled during active disease.

The CDR3 reads CASSQTVPSNSPLHF. CDR3 coding DNA: TGTGCCAGCAGCCAAACGGTACCCTCTAATTCACCCCTCCACTTT. The chain has TRBV6-5 and TRBJ1-6; the D is unclear. Germline V CDR1 and CDR2: MNHEY, SVGAGI. The CDR3 is made up of 15 amino acids. V was clipped by 6 bases and J by 6 bases, with 15 bases between them.